These 20 T cell receptor beta chains came from one sample sequenced in a study of blood T cells in healthy people across ages. It was with a sample-barcoded 5' primer and a J-beta primer mix that a second PCR of roughly 7 to 12 cycles was run. MiXCR was run by TCRdb on the 5' RACE reads, yielding one entry per CDR3 protein. Here the sample spans some 1.5 million distinct CDR3 sequences, roughly 27% being singletons. Source material: blood. Receptors originate from a woman in her twenties or thirties in good health.

This clonotype was recorded a few times. The chain has TRBV5-1 and TRBJ2-7; 10 nucleotides agree with TRBD2. The J segment lost 2 bases and the V segment lost 4 bases, leaving 6 bases of the junction unmatched. This CDR3 spans 15 amino acids. The germline V gene encodes CDR1 SGHRS and CDR2 YFSETQ. The CDR3, as DNA: TGCGCCAGCAGCGCCGTAGCGGGAGGAACCTACGAGCAGTACTTC. This gives the protein CASSAVAGGTYEQYF. The full variable domain, with the rest looked up from reference TRBV5-1 and TRBJ2-7, is KAGVTQTPRYLIKTRGQQVTLSCSPISGHRSVSWYQQTPGQGLQFLFEYFSETQRNKGNFPGRFSGRQFSNSRSEMNVSTLELGDSALYLCASSAVAGGTYEQYFGPGTRLTVT.

This clonotype was detected many times. This chain joins TRBV20-1 and TRBJ1-2; D unresolved. CDR3 length: 13 amino acids. Per the germline V gene, CDR1 is DFQATT and CDR2 is SNEGSKA (reference sequence). V was pared by 4 bases and J by 0 bases, with 9 bases between. The CDR3: CSAISGSNYGYTF. The CDR3 coding sequence is TGCAGTGCTATCTCGGGTTCTAACTATGGCTACACCTTC.

This clonotype was seen a handful of times. This chain uses TRBV5-1 with TRBJ1-1, with D tentatively TRBD1 (5 bases). Germline CDR1 is SGHRS and CDR2 is YFSETQ. Trimming stripped 0 bases from V and 2 bases from J, with 11 bases between. CDR3 length: 15 amino acids. In DNA, the CDR3 is TGCGCCAGCAGCTTGGCCGGGGGGGAAAACACTGAAGCTTTCTTT. This gives the protein CASSLAGGENTEAFF.

This chain links TRBV28 with TRBJ2-6; TRBD1 matches at 7 bases. The V gene's germline CDR1 is MDHEN and CDR2 SYDVKM. V trimming: 10 bases; J trimming: 3 bases; junction bases outside the gene matches: 6. CDR3 size: 14 residues. The CDR3 DNA reads TGTGCCACCTTCGACAGGGTTGGGGCCAACGTCCTGACTTTC. Its protein product is CATFDRVGANVLTF.

This clonotype has at least ten counts. CDR3 protein: CASTGASYEQYF. CDR3 nucleotides: TGCGCCAGCACCGGGGCCTCCTACGAGCAGTACTTC. This chain connects TRBV10-2 to TRBJ2-7; D tentatively fits TRBD1 or TRBD2 (5 bases each). In germline, CDR1 is WSHSY, CDR2 SAAADI. V was cut by 7 bases and J by 0 bases, with 7 bases left in between. The CDR3 is 12 residues long.

The chain joins TRBV28 to TRBJ2-1; unclear D gene. Germline CDR1 MDHEN, CDR2 SYDVKM. With 2 bases removed from V and 2 bases from J, the gap between germline ends came to 7 bases. The CDR3 loop spans 14 amino acids. This CDR3 is CASSLNAPYNEQFF. The CDR3 nucleotides read TGTGCCAGCAGTTTAAACGCCCCCTACAATGAGCAGTTCTTC. The full variable domain, its missing parts supplied by reference TRBV28 and TRBJ2-1, is DVKVTQSSRYLVKRTGEKVFLECVQDMDHENMFWYRQDPGLGLRLIYFSYDVKMKEKGDIPEGYSVSREKKERFSLILESASTNQTSMYLCASSLNAPYNEQFFGPGTRLTVL.

This clonotype was picked up many times. The chain uses TRBV18 and TRBJ2-5; a possible D gene is TRBD2 (5 bases). The germline V and J ends were trimmed by 3 bases and 5 bases, with 16 bases remaining between them. The CDR3 spans 15 residues. CDR1 is KGHSH and CDR2 is LQKENI in the germline V gene. Written as DNA, the CDR3 is TGTGCCAGCTCACCGGACTGGACGCGCGAGGAGACCCAGTACTTC. Its protein is CASSPDWTREETQYF.

CDR3 sequence: CASRGPDPCYEQYF. CDR3 sequence (DNA): TGTGCCAGCAGGGGACCTGATCCCTGCTACGAGCAGTACTTC. This chain connects TRBV6-5 to TRBJ2-5, with D possibly called TRBD1 or TRBD2 (5 bases each). The end of the DNA aligns better with TRBJ2-7, so the J call may be wrong. The germline V gene has CDR1 MNHEY and CDR2 SVGAGI. CDR3 length equals 14 residues.

About this clonotype: One end of the junction does not line up with germline, which may come from a read error. The chain employs TRBV14 and TRBJ1-1; D unresolved. CDR1 is SGHDN, CDR2 FVKESK, per germline. The CDR3 contains 14 residues. In nucleotides, the CDR3 is TGTGCCAGCAACCAAGCTGGGGTAGGCGTTAGAGCTTTCTTT. It is translated as CASNQAGVGVRAFF.

The chain is built from TRBV11-2 and TRBJ2-4; D gene ambiguous. The DNA end lines up better with TRBJ2-7; the J call may be wrong. CDR1 is SGHAT and CDR2 is FQNNGV in the germline V gene. This CDR3 has 14 amino acids. CDR3: CASSLMAGAYEQYF. The CDR3 DNA sequence: TGTGCCAGCAGCTTAATGGCAGGAGCCTACGAGCAGTACTTC.

The genes are TRBV29-1 and TRBJ1-2; perhaps TRBD1 as D (5 bases). V was clipped by 2 bases and J by 4 bases, with 23 bases between them. From germline, CDR1 is SQVTM and CDR2 ANQGSEA. CDR3 size: 17 residues. CDR3 residues: CSVETWEEGSRGYGYTF. In nucleotides, the CDR3 is TGCAGCGTTGAAACGTGGGAAGAGGGGTCGCGTGGCTATGGCTACACCTTC.

This clonotype was counted only a few times. The genes are TRBV7-9 and TRBJ1-4, with D perhaps TRBD1 (5 bases). The CDR3 totals 15 residues. Germline CDR1 reads SEHNR; CDR2 reads FQNEAQ (reference sequence). V was pared by 5 bases and J by 0 bases, with 10 bases between. Here the CDR3 reads CASSARQSTNEKLFF. In nucleotides, the CDR3 is TGTGCCAGCAGCGCGCGACAGTCAACTAATGAAAAACTGTTTTTT. Filled out from reference TRBV7-9 and TRBJ1-4, the complete variable domain reads DTGVSQNPRHKITKRGQNVTFRCDPISEHNRLYWYRQTLGQGPEFLTYFQNEAQLEKSRLLSDRFSAERPKGSFSTLEIQRTEQGDSAMYLCASSARQSTNEKLFFGSGTQLSVL.

This clonotype occurred a few times. The chain has TRBV30 and TRBJ2-7, with 7 bases aligning to TRBD1. Germline V gene data show CDR1 as GTSNPN and CDR2 as SVGIG (reference sequence). After removal of 4 bases from V and 7 bases from J, the junction contained 13 bases not matched to a gene. This CDR3 has 14 amino acids. CDR3 DNA: TGTGCCTGGACGTCACAGGGGACCTCCGGGGAGCAGTACTTC. Protein sequence: CAWTSQGTSGEQYF.

The V call is TRBV29-1, the J call TRBJ1-1, with D tentatively TRBD1 (5 bases). V was clipped by 3 bases and J by 10 bases, with 21 bases between them. Germline CDR1 SQVTM, CDR2 ANQGSEA. The CDR3 runs to 14 residues. The CDR3 region is CSVEIQGKGRTAFF. DNA of the CDR3: TGCAGCGTTGAGATACAAGGGAAGGGGAGGACAGCTTTCTTT.

This clonotype has just a few counts. This rearrangement joins TRBV4-1 to TRBJ2-1, with D hard to call. From germline, CDR1 is MGHRA and CDR2 YSYEKL. The V end was cut by 4 bases, the J end by 12 bases, with 13 bases between. The CDR3 is 12 amino acids. As DNA, the CDR3 is TGCGCCAGCAGCCTAGAGTCCCGGGTGCAGTTCTTC. This gives the protein CASSLESRVQFF.

The sample holds many counts of this clonotype. J is TRBJ2-7 and V is TRBV14; D gene ambiguous. CDR3 length equals 13 residues. Germline V gene lookup returns CDR1 SGHDN and CDR2 FVKESK. V lost 1 base and J lost 3, with 7 bases in between. The CDR3 DNA follows: TGTGCCAGCAGCCAAGGAGTCAACTACGAGCAGTACTTC. It is translated as CASSQGVNYEQYF.

CDR3 amino acids: CASSLYSSNEQYF. DNA of the CDR3: TGCGCCAGCAGCTTGTACTCTTCGAACGAGCAGTACTTC. The chain employs TRBV5-1 and TRBJ2-7; the D is unclear. Looked up from germline, CDR1 is SGHRS and CDR2 is YFSETQ. V dropped 1 base and J dropped 5 bases, with 10 bases sitting between them. This CDR3 spans 13 amino acids. Full variable domain (outside the CDR3, taken from reference TRBV5-1 and TRBJ2-7): KAGVTQTPRYLIKTRGQQVTLSCSPISGHRSVSWYQQTPGQGLQFLFEYFSETQRNKGNFPGRFSGRQFSNSRSEMNVSTLELGDSALYLCASSLYSSNEQYFGPGTRLTVT.

The J gene is TRBJ1-5, the V gene TRBV20-1; maybe TRBD1 (6 bases). V gave up 2 bases and J gave up 2 bases, with 13 bases separating them. The CDR3 runs to 15 residues. Looked up from germline, CDR1 is DFQATT and CDR2 is SNEGSKA (reference sequence). CDR3 sequence reads: CSARSDSVGNQPQHF. The CDR3 bases are TGCAGTGCTAGATCGGACAGTGTTGGCAATCAGCCCCAGCATTTT.

Of note for this clonotype: Its ends do not fully match the called genes, so a read error is possible. The rearrangement links TRBV2 to TRBJ2-7; 8 bases agree with TRBD1. This CDR3 contains 14 residues. Germline CDR1 is SNHLY and CDR2 is FYNNEI. The CDR3 reads CACRGDRSSYEQYF. CDR3 DNA sequence: TGTGCCTGCAGGGGGGACAGGAGCTCCTACGAGCAGTACTTC.

This clonotype has ten or more counts. One end of the junction fails to match germline, which may point to a read error. The rearrangement links TRBV27 to TRBJ2-5, with D possibly called TRBD1 or TRBD2 (6 bases each). The CDR3 extends over 15 amino acids. Looked up from germline, CDR1 is MNHEY and CDR2 is SMNVEV (reference sequence). CDR3 loop: CASSLGGRDQETQYF. The CDR3 coding sequence is TGCGCCAGCAGCTTGGGGGGCAGGGACCAAGAGACCCAGTACTTC.